The 22 T cell receptor beta chains listed next were all sequenced from one sample in a study of graft-versus-host responses after intestinal transplantation (dated by TCRdb to the early 2020s). Interpreted using the paper, the time point label stands for: cells obtained before transplantation from donor or recipient. The method was the immunoSEQ multiplex PCR assay. TCRdb obtained this table from immuneACCESS and retained in-frame rearrangements with V and J assigned. These tables miss some clones; where compared with another copy, unresolved V genes account for less than half of the shortfall, and the remainder is unexplained. For this sample there are about 120,000 clones; approximately 95% appear just once. The top ten hold more than 2.5% of the sample. The antigens these receptors bind are not known. The material sequenced was unstimulated CD8+ T cells sorted from spleen or lymph node cells, taken before intestinal transplant. These receptor sequences come from a human donor who received an intestinal transplant.

The genes are TRBV5-6 and TRBJ1-1; 9 nucleotides align to TRBD1. Germline lookup yields CDR1 SGHDT and CDR2 YYEEEE. J lost 4 bases, V lost 2 bases, and 9 bases had no gene match. CDR3 length: 16 residues. CDR3 loop: CASSFSQGARSTEAFF. The CDR3 nucleotides read TGTGCCAGCAGCTTTTCACAGGGGGCACGAAGCACTGAAGCTTTCTTT. The full variable domain, rest sourced from reference TRBV5-6 and TRBJ1-1, is DAGVTQSPTHLIKTRGQQVTLRCSPKSGHDTVSWYQQALGQGPQFIFQYYEEEERQRGNFPDRFSGHQFPNYSSELNVNALLLGDSALYLCASSFSQGARSTEAFFGQGTRLTVV.

The chain has TRBV5-6 and TRBJ2-1; 8 bases fit TRBD2. Germline CDR1 is SGHDT and CDR2 is YYEEEE. CDR3 length equals 19 residues. Trimming cost V 5 bases and J 2 bases; bases outside gene matches: 18. The CDR3 region is CASRGDGTPLAGTYNEQFF. DNA for the CDR3: TGTGCCAGCAGAGGGGACGGGACCCCTCTAGCGGGTACCTACAATGAGCAGTTCTTC. The full variable domain, with the rest looked up from reference TRBV5-6 and TRBJ2-1, is DAGVTQSPTHLIKTRGQQVTLRCSPKSGHDTVSWYQQALGQGPQFIFQYYEEEERQRGNFPDRFSGHQFPNYSSELNVNALLLGDSALYLCASRGDGTPLAGTYNEQFFGPGTRLTVL.

The chain has TRBV5-1 and TRBJ2-3; 7 positions agree with TRBD1. The CDR3 totals 14 residues. With 3 bases clipped from V and 4 bases from J, the junction kept 5 bases outside the gene matches. CDR1 SGHRS and CDR2 YFSETQ come from the germline V gene. CDR3 sequence reads: CASSWVTGPDTQYF. In nucleotides, the CDR3 is TGCGCCAGCAGCTGGGTGACAGGGCCAGATACGCAGTATTTT. Looking up the rest from reference TRBV5-1 and TRBJ2-3 gives the full variable domain: KAGVTQTPRYLIKTRGQQVTLSCSPISGHRSVSWYQQTPGQGLQFLFEYFSETQRNKGNFPGRFSGRQFSNSRSEMNVSTLELGDSALYLCASSWVTGPDTQYFGPGTRLTVL.

This chain connects TRBV7-2 to TRBJ2-7; possible D gene TRBD2, 5 bases. Germline V CDR1 and CDR2: SGHTA, FQGNSA. CDR3 size: 15 residues. Trimming left V 1 base short and J 4 bases short, with 14 bases between. CDR3 residues: CASSLVGSGNYEQYF. DNA of the CDR3: TGTGCCAGCAGCTTAGTAGGGAGCGGCAATTACGAGCAGTACTTC.

The rearrangement uses TRBV25-1 and TRBJ2-7, with a tentative D call TRBD1 (5 bases). The V gene's germline CDR1 is MGHDK and CDR2 SYGVNS. CDR3 length: 13 amino acids. V was trimmed by 3 bases and J by 0 bases, leaving 6 bases between them. The CDR3 coding sequence is TGTGCCAGCAGTGAGGACAACTCCTACGAGCAGTACTTC. This codes for CASSEDNSYEQYF.

This sequence joins TRBV7-2 and TRBJ1-1; unclear D gene. CDR1 and CDR2 (germline): SGHTA, FQGNSA. Trimming took off 2 bases at V and 4 bases at J, with 14 bases between the two ends. The CDR3 has 15 residues. The CDR3 DNA sequence: TGTGCCAGCAGCTTACGGGCCGAAGCCAGCACTGAAGCTTTCTTT. Amino acid sequence: CASSLRAEASTEAFF. The variable domain in full, with the rest retrieved from reference TRBV7-2 and TRBJ1-1, is GAGVSQSPSNKVTEKGKDVELRCDPISGHTALYWYRQSLGQGLEFLIYFQGNSAPDKSGLPSDRFSAERTGGSVSTLTIQRTQQEDSAVYLCASSLRAEASTEAFFGQGTRLTVV.

The chain couples TRBV5-5 to TRBJ2-7; 9 bases agree with TRBD1. With 2 bases clipped from V and 0 bases from J, the junction kept 6 bases outside the gene matches. CDR1 SGHKS and CDR2 YYEKEE come from the germline V gene (reference sequence). This CDR3 spans 16 amino acids. In nucleotides, the CDR3 is TGTGCCAGCAGCTTCACAGGGGGCGGGAGCTCCTACGAGCAGTACTTC. Translating gives CASSFTGGGSSYEQYF. Together with reference TRBV5-5 and TRBJ2-7, the CDR3 gives the full variable domain: DAGVTQSPTHLIKTRGQQVTLRCSPISGHKSVSWYQQVLGQGPQFIFQYYEKEERGRGNFPDRFSARQFPNYSSELNVNALLLGDSALYLCASSFTGGGSSYEQYFGPGTRLTVT.

This chain joins TRBV4-2 and TRBJ2-3; D unresolved. V shed 8 bases and J shed 4 bases, with 10 bases lying between them. CDR3 length: 12 residues. Germline V gene sequence: CDR1 LGHNA, CDR2 YNFKEQ. The CDR3 sequence is CASQGGPDTQYF. CDR3 nucleotide sequence: TGTGCCAGCCAAGGTGGACCAGATACGCAGTATTTT.

This chain joins TRBV7-6 and TRBJ2-7; 8 bases are shared with TRBD1. J was trimmed by 2 bases and V by 1 base; bases with no gene match: 4. This CDR3 spans 15 amino acids. Looked up from germline, CDR1 is SGHVS and CDR2 is FNYEAQ. The DNA of the CDR3 is TGTGCCAGCAGCTTAGGGCGGACAGGGCCCTACGAGCAGTACTTC. Protein product: CASSLGRTGPYEQYF.

The chain links TRBV10-3 to TRBJ1-5; D remains ambiguous. V was trimmed by 3 bases and J by 1 base, leaving 10 bases between them. CDR3 length equals 15 residues. From germline, CDR1 is ENHRY and CDR2 SYGVKD. CDR3 nucleotide sequence: TGTGCCATCAGTGATTCCGACGGAAGCAATCAGCCCCAGCATTTT. It codes for CAISDSDGSNQPQHF.

Details on this clone: Other nucleotide sequences in the sample specify the same CDR3. V usage is TRBV7-9 and J usage is TRBJ2-7; D could derive from TRBD1 or TRBD2 (6 bases each). This CDR3 contains 15 residues. The germline gives CDR1 SEHNR, CDR2 FQNEAQ (reference sequence). The V end was cut by 5 bases, the J end by 6 bases, with 20 bases between. The CDR3 region has the DNA TGTGCCAGCAGCCCCGCGGGGCAGGGGTCGGGCGAGCAGTACTTC. Protein: CASSPAGQGSGEQYF.

V usage is TRBV28 and J usage is TRBJ2-3; 9 bases fit TRBD1. The length of the CDR3 is 17 residues. Germline lookup yields CDR1 MDHEN and CDR2 SYDVKM. Losses at the gene ends were 2 bases for V and 0 bases for J; bases not matched to a gene: 6. The chain's CDR3 is CASSLDLQGASTDTQYF. For the CDR3, the DNA is TGTGCCAGCAGTTTAGACCTACAGGGGGCTAGCACAGATACGCAGTATTTT.

The gene calls are TRBV9 and TRBJ2-4; 7 nucleotides line up with TRBD1. J gave up 6 bases and V 0 bases, and 6 bases lay outside the gene matches. This CDR3 contains 15 residues. CDR1 and CDR2 from the germline V gene are SGDLS and YYNGEE. The CDR3 spells CASSVGGGLGNIQYF. The CDR3 DNA is TGTGCCAGCAGCGTAGGAGGGGGCCTCGGAAACATTCAGTACTTC. The variable domain in full, completed from reference TRBV9 and TRBJ2-4, reads DSGVTQTPKHLITATGQRVTLRCSPRSGDLSVYWYQQSLDQGLQFLIQYYNGEERAKGNILERFSAQQFPDLHSELNLSSLELGDSALYFCASSVGGGLGNIQYFGAGTRLSVL.

This chain joins TRBV7-2 and TRBJ2-3; possibly TRBD1 for D (5 bases). Germline V gene data show CDR1 as SGHTA and CDR2 as FQGNSA. This CDR3 comprises 14 residues. V shed 1 base and J shed 1 base, with 6 bases lying between them. Written as DNA, the CDR3 is TGTGCCAGCAGCTTAGTAGGGGGCACAGATACGCAGTATTTT. This gives the protein CASSLVGGTDTQYF.

The V and J genes are TRBV18 and TRBJ2-7; D is perhaps TRBD2 (6 bases). Trimming stripped 3 bases from V and 3 bases from J, with 9 bases between. Germline CDR1 reads KGHSH; CDR2 reads LQKENI. CDR3 length equals 13 residues. In DNA form, the CDR3 reads TGTGCCAGCTCACCGGGGCGGGGCTACGAGCAGTACTTC. Its protein product is CASSPGRGYEQYF.

The V call is TRBV6-1, the J call TRBJ1-1; D call uncertain. CDR3 length: 15 residues. The germline V gene encodes CDR1 MNHNS and CDR2 SASEGT. V was pared by 8 bases and J by 3 bases, with 19 bases between. The CDR3 DNA reads as TGTGCCAGCGCCCTCGGGGAGAGACCGTACACTGAAGCTTTCTTT. Encoded protein: CASALGERPYTEAFF.

V and J are TRBV13 and TRBJ2-1, with TRBD2 identical over 10 bases. Germline lookup yields CDR1 PRHDT and CDR2 FYEKMQ (reference sequence). The V gene end was trimmed by 1 base and the J gene end by 6 bases; junction bases not matched to a gene: 6. This CDR3 region has 16 residues. CDR3: CASSLVGLASRNEQFF. In nucleotides, the CDR3 is TGTGCCAGCAGCTTAGTGGGACTAGCGTCTCGCAATGAGCAGTTCTTC.

V usage is TRBV5-4 and J usage is TRBJ1-1; no clear D. This CDR3 has 14 amino acids. Germline lookup yields CDR1 SGHNT and CDR2 YYREEE (reference sequence). V was cut by 1 base and J by 10 bases, with 17 bases left in between. The CDR3 DNA is TGTGCCAGCAGCTTGTTGGAGTTGGGCGGCCGAGCTTTCTTT. Encoded protein: CASSLLELGGRAFF. Supplemented by reference TRBV5-4 and TRBJ1-1, the full variable domain reads ETGVTQSPTHLIKTRGQQVTLRCSSQSGHNTVSWYQQALGQGPQFIFQYYREEENGRGNFPPRFSGLQFPNYSSELNVNALELDDSALYLCASSLLELGGRAFFGQGTRLTVV.

CDR3 region: CASSIGQPSYNEQFF. The CDR3 nucleotides read TGTGCCAGCAGTATCGGGCAGCCCTCCTACAATGAGCAGTTCTTC. J is TRBJ2-1 and V is TRBV27; D is ambiguous. Germline V gene data show CDR1 as MNHEY and CDR2 as SMNVEV (reference sequence). V lost 5 bases, J lost 0 bases, and 11 bases lay in between. This CDR3 is built from 15 residues.

The V call is TRBV4-2, the J call TRBJ1-1, with 8 bases aligning to TRBD1. This CDR3 spans 13 amino acids. With V trimmed by 4 bases and J by 4 bases, 2 bases remained unmatched. Germline lookup yields CDR1 LGHNA and CDR2 YNFKEQ. CDR3 coding DNA: TGTGCCAGCAGCCCCACAGGGGGCACTGAAGCTTTCTTT. Translating it yields CASSPTGGTEAFF.

The chain uses TRBV5-1 and TRBJ2-7; 10 nucleotides match TRBD1. CDR1 and CDR2 from the germline V gene are SGHRS and YFSETQ. Unmatched junction bases numbered 4, after V lost 4 bases and J lost 0 bases. The CDR3 covers 15 residues. DNA for the CDR3: TGCGCCAGCAGCCTCGGGACAGGGGCCTCCTACGAGCAGTACTTC. This translates into CASSLGTGASYEQYF. Filled out from reference TRBV5-1 and TRBJ2-7, the complete variable domain reads KAGVTQTPRYLIKTRGQQVTLSCSPISGHRSVSWYQQTPGQGLQFLFEYFSETQRNKGNFPGRFSGRQFSNSRSEMNVSTLELGDSALYLCASSLGTGASYEQYFGPGTRLTVT.

V gene TRBV6-5 combines with J gene TRBJ2-1, with D possibly TRBD2 on 7 matching bases. V gave up 10 bases and J gave up 6 bases, with 19 bases separating them. Germline V CDR1 and CDR2: MNHEY, SVGAGI. CDR3 length: 14 residues. The CDR3 protein is CATAKGGDGNEQFF. CDR3 nucleotide sequence: TGTGCCACCGCTAAGGGGGGGGACGGCAATGAGCAGTTCTTC.